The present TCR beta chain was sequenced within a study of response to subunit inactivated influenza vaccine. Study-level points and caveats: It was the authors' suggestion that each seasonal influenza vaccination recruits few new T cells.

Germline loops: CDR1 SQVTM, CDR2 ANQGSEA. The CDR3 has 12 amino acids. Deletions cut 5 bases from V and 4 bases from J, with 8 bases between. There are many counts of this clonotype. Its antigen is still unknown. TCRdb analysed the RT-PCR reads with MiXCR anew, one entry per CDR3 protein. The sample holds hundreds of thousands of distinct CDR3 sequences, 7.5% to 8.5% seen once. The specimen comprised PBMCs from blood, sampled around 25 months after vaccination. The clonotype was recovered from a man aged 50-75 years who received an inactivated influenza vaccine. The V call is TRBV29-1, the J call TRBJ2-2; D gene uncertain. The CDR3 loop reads CSVPGPTGELFF. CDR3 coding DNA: TGCAGCGTTCCAGGCCCCACCGGGGAGCTGTTTTTT.